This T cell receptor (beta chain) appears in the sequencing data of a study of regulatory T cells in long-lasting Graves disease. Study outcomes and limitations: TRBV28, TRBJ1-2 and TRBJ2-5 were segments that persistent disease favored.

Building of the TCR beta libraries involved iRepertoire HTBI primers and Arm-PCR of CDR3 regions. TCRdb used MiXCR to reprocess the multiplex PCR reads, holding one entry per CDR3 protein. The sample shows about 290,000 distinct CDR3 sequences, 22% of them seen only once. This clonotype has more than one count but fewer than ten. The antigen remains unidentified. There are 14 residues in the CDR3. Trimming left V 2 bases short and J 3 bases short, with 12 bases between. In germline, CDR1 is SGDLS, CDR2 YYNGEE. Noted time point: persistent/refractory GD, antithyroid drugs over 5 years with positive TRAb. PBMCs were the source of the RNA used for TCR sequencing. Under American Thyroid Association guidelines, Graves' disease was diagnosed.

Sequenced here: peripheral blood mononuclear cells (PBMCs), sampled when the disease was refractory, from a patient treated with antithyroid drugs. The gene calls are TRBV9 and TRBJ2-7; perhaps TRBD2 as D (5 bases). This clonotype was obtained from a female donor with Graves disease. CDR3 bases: TGTGCCAGCAGCGTGGGCCCGGGATTCTACGAGCAGTACTTC. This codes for CASSVGPGFYEQYF. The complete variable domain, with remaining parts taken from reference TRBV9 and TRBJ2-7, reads DSGVTQTPKHLITATGQRVTLRCSPRSGDLSVYWYQQSLDQGLQFLIQYYNGEERAKGNILERFSAQQFPDLHSELNLSSLELGDSALYFCASSVGPGFYEQYFGPGTRLTVT.